Following are 12 T cell receptor beta chains from one sample sequenced in a study of metastatic and nonmetastatic thyroid tumors. Thyroid surgery was performed in patients who had received no treatment beforehand. TCRdb re-clonotyped the PCR reads via MiXCR. This table has tens of thousands of clones, approximately 4% appearing once. Source material: blood. The receptors were sampled from a female donor with papillary thyroid cancer or a benign thyroid nodule (not recorded which). Some clones in this sample may be carry-over from other donors' samples.

This clone was seen repeatedly, ten times or more. Other DNA sequences from this sample encode an identical CDR3 as well. V gene TRBV18 combines with J gene TRBJ2-1; 8 bases align to TRBD1. The CDR3 has 16 amino acids. Looked up from germline, CDR1 is KGHSH and CDR2 is LQKENI. V lost 3 bases to trimming and J lost 7 bases; unmatched junction nucleotides: 11. The CDR3 nucleotides are TGTGCCAGCTCACCTAACTACCCGGACAGGGCGAATGAGCAGTTCTTC. Translation: CASSPNYPDRANEQFF. The whole variable domain, filled in from reference TRBV18 and TRBJ2-1, reads NAGVMQNPRHLVRRRGQEARLRCSPMKGHSHVYWYRQLPEEGLKFMVYLQKENIIDESGMPKERFSAEFPKEGPSILRIQQVVRGDSAAYFCASSPNYPDRANEQFFGPGTRLTVL.

This clone was seen ten or more times. A much larger clone sits a single nucleotide away, making a read error possible. This chain joins TRBV4-2 and TRBJ2-5, with D perhaps being TRBD1 or TRBD2 (5 bases each). CDR3 length: 15 residues. V gave up 3 bases and J gave up 3 bases, with 14 bases separating them. Per germline, CDR1 LGHNA and CDR2 YNFKEQ. In DNA, the CDR3 is TGTGCCAGCAGCCATATTCGGGAAGGGGAAGAGACCCAGTACTTC. Translating it yields CASSHIREGEETQYF.

The chain combines TRBV7-2 with TRBJ2-7; TRBD1 matches 9 bases. The CDR3 runs to 15 residues. CDR1 is SGHTA, CDR2 FQGNSA, per germline. Trimming at V came to 5 bases and at J to 3 bases, leaving 8 bases not matched to a gene. The CDR3 is CASSPQQGAGYEQYF. CDR3 sequence (DNA): TGTGCCAGCAGCCCCCAACAGGGGGCAGGCTACGAGCAGTACTTC. Supplemented by reference TRBV7-2 and TRBJ2-7, the full variable domain reads GAGVSQSPSNKVTEKGKDVELRCDPISGHTALYWYRQSLGQGLEFLIYFQGNSAPDKSGLPSDRFSAERTGGSVSTLTIQRTQQEDSAVYLCASSPQQGAGYEQYFGPGTRLTVT.

This clone was found many times. The chain uses TRBV11-3 and TRBJ2-5, with 9 bases lining up with TRBD1. J was trimmed by 1 base and V by 6 bases; bases with no gene match: 3. This CDR3 region has 14 residues. The germline V gene encodes CDR1 SGHNT and CDR2 YENEEA. As DNA, the CDR3 is TGTGCCAGCAGTACAGGGGGCCCCCAAGAGACCCAGTACTTC. It translates to CASSTGGPQETQYF.

This clone is termed medium-sized (0.01 to 0.1%). The CDR3 DNA sequence: TGTGCCAGCAGTCCTACAGTGGGTAACACTGAAGCTTTCTTT. It translates to CASSPTVGNTEAFF. This chain links TRBV28 with TRBJ1-1; no clear D. The germline V gene encodes CDR1 MDHEN and CDR2 SYDVKM. V lost 5 bases and J 2 bases, leaving 12 bases between the germline ends. This CDR3 comprises 14 residues.

In this sample, this clone turned up many times. This chain links TRBV6-1 with TRBJ2-5, with D perhaps matching TRBD2 (6 bases). The CDR3 consists of 13 residues. Germline assignment: CDR1 MNHNS and CDR2 SASEGT. Trimming left V 8 bases short and J 5 bases short, with 15 bases between. The CDR3: CASRASGAETQYF. The CDR3, as DNA: TGTGCCAGCCGGGCTTCGGGAGCCGAGACCCAGTACTTC.

The table lists this clone with a few counts. The junction departs from germline at one end; a sequencing error may be responsible. The rearrangement joins TRBV27 to TRBJ1-2; D unclear. CDR1 and CDR2 (germline): MNHEY, SMNVEV (reference sequence). The CDR3 extends over 14 amino acids. CDR3 region: CASSFLGANHGYTF. Written as DNA, the CDR3 is TGTGCCAGCAGTTTTTTGGGAGCTAACCATGGCTACACCTTC.

This clone has a count of ten or more. The chain joins TRBV4-1 to TRBJ2-7; unclear D gene. Per the germline V gene, CDR1 is MGHRA and CDR2 is YSYEKL. The CDR3 is 15 amino acids. Trimming pared 1 base from V and 1 base from J, leaving 11 bases between. The CDR3 protein is CASSQVVYSSYEQYF. The CDR3 DNA sequence: TGCGCCAGCAGCCAAGTCGTTTACAGTTCCTACGAGCAGTACTTC.

This clone was counted only a few times. Other DNA sequences in this specimen translate into the identical CDR3. The gene calls are TRBV6-1 and TRBJ2-7; 7 nucleotides match TRBD2. This CDR3 is 16 amino acids long. Germline V gives CDR1 MNHNS, CDR2 SASEGT. The V and J ends lost 1 base and 3 bases, in that order; junction bases with no gene match: 9. CDR3 nucleotide sequence: TGTGCCAGCAGTGAAGGGGGAGGGTGGGGTGACTACGAGCAGTACTTC. Protein sequence: CASSEGGGWGDYEQYF.

This clone occurred many times. V gene TRBV7-9 combines with J gene TRBJ2-2, with TRBD2 identical over 7 bases. The ends lost 5 bases at V and 1 base at J; junction bases unmatched: 4. Germline assignment: CDR1 SEHNR and CDR2 FQNEAQ (reference sequence). This CDR3 spans 15 amino acids. CDR3 bases: TGTGCCAGCAGCCGCAGCGGGAAGAACACCGGGGAGCTGTTTTTT. Its protein is CASSRSGKNTGELFF.

There are a few counts of this clone. The chain combines TRBV6-2 or TRBV6-3 with TRBJ1-6, with TRBD1 matching over 8 bases. V gave up 5 bases and J gave up 8 bases; unmatched junction bases: 5. CDR3 length equals 14 residues. Looked up from germline, CDR1 is MNHEY and CDR2 is SVGEGT. CDR3 sequence reads: CASSVGQGDSPLHF. The CDR3 DNA follows: TGTGCCAGCAGTGTCGGACAGGGTGATTCACCCCTCCACTTT.

This clone was observed many times. The chain has TRBV7-9 and TRBJ2-7; no reliable D call. From germline, CDR1 is SEHNR and CDR2 FQNEAQ (reference sequence). V lost 5 bases to trimming and J lost 2 bases, with 13 bases between them. The CDR3 has 14 residues. The CDR3: CASSLTERPYEQYF. DNA of the CDR3: TGTGCCAGCAGCCTGACTGAGCGCCCCTACGAGCAGTACTTC.